These 5 T cell receptor beta chains were sequenced from one sample in a study of beta chain features in type 1 diabetes (dated by TCRdb to 2016 to 2018). The method was the immunoSEQ multiplex PCR assay. All of the isolated RNA was reverse transcribed with the High Capacity cDNA Reverse Transcription Kit, so expressed TCRB transcripts were sequenced. This immuneACCESS table, as held by TCRdb, lists in-frame sequences with V and J called but not all clones. Of the missing ones, under half trace to an unresolved V gene in checked studies; the others have no known cause. Recorded for this sample are 250,000 to 300,000 clones; 8% of them occurred a single time. Approximately 0.93% of the sample comes from the top ten. The source material was central memory CD4+ T cells from blood. The receptors stem from a young woman in good health.

The chain uses TRBV18 and TRBJ2-7; TRBD1 aligns across 9 bases. This CDR3 is built from 15 residues. Germline CDR1 and CDR2: KGHSH and LQKENI. V trimming: 3 bases; J trimming: 6 bases; junction bases outside the gene matches: 9. This chain's CDR3 is CASSPGQGDRGEQYF. For the CDR3, the DNA is TGTGCCAGCTCACCGGGACAGGGTGATCGCGGCGAGCAGTACTTC.

This clone was recorded many times. The chain has TRBV7-6 and TRBJ2-6, with 8 bases identical to TRBD1. V was pared by 5 bases and J by 3 bases, with 3 bases of the junction left unmatched. CDR1 is SGHVS and CDR2 is FNYEAQ in the germline V gene. The CDR3 runs to 15 residues. CDR3 bases: TGTGCCAGCAGCCCTACAGGGGGTGGGGCCAACGTCCTGACTTTC. Its translation: CASSPTGGGANVLTF.

This clone was observed a handful of times. The chain links TRBV7-9 to TRBJ2-1; D is possibly TRBD1 (5 bases). The V gene's germline CDR1 is SEHNR and CDR2 FQNEAQ (reference sequence). Trimming pared 0 bases from V and 9 bases from J, leaving 15 bases between. This CDR3 comprises 15 residues. The CDR3: CASSLAQGSVSEQFF. CDR3 DNA: TGTGCCAGCAGCTTAGCCCAGGGCTCGGTTAGTGAGCAGTTCTTC.

The V call is TRBV7-3, the J call TRBJ1-4; D gene ambiguous. V was cut by 5 bases and J by 3 bases, with 7 bases left in between. The CDR3 runs 13 residues. Per germline, CDR1 SGHTA and CDR2 FQGTGA. CDR3 bases: TGTGCCAGCAGCCCAGGACCTAATGAAAAACTGTTTTTT. Translating it yields CASSPGPNEKLFF.

The rearrangement uses TRBV25-1 and TRBJ1-5; no clear D. Germline V gene lookup returns CDR1 MGHDK and CDR2 SYGVNS. With 3 bases removed from V and 7 bases from J, the gap between germline ends came to 7 bases. The CDR3 loop spans 12 amino acids. This chain's CDR3 is CASSDGRQPQHF. CDR3 bases: TGTGCCAGCAGTGATGGAAGGCAGCCCCAGCATTTT.